Given below is one T cell receptor beta chain in context. Germline V gene data show CDR1 as SGHDT and CDR2 as YYEEEE. This CDR3 is 13 amino acids long. Deletions cut 0 bases from V and 11 bases from J, with 14 bases between. The data were taken from a study of blood T cell repertoires in COVID-19. The overall study: Samples came from the United States, Italy and Spain, spanning acute and convalescent COVID-19. T cells, B-cell-depleted T cells, or PBMCs provided the cDNA or gDNA that served as material.

TCRdb keeps only in-frame clones here, not all; method: immunoSEQ multiplex PCR. The sample includes about 300,000 clones, roughly nine tenths of them seen just once. Participants, 18 to 89 years old, spanned about two dozen US areas. Up to 2 weeks before entering the study, exposed participants had met a COVID-19 case. V gene TRBV5-6 combines with J gene TRBJ1-1, with a weak D call TRBD1 (6 bases). Sample: PBMCs or T cells enriched from blood (not recorded which). The clonotype was recovered from a woman in her 50s who had been exposed to COVID-19. CDR3 in amino acids: CASSLGSQGPAFF. The CDR3, as DNA: TGTGCCAGCAGCTTGGGATCACAGGGCCCGGCTTTCTTT.